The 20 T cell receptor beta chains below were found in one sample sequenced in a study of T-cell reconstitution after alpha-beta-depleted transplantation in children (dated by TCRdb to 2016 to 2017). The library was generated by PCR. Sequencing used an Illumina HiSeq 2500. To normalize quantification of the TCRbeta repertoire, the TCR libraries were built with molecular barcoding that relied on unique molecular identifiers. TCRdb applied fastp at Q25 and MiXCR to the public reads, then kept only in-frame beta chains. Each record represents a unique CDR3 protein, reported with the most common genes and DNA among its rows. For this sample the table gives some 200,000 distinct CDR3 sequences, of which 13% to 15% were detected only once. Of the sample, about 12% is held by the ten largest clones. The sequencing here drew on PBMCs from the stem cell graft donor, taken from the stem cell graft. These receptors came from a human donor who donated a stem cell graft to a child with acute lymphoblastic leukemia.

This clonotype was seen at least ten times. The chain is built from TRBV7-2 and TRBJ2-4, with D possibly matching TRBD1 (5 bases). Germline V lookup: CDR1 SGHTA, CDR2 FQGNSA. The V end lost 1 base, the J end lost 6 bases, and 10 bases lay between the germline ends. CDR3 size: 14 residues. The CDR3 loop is CASSLGTPGNIQYF. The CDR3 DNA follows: TGTGCCAGCAGCTTAGGGACACCCGGAAACATTCAGTACTTC.

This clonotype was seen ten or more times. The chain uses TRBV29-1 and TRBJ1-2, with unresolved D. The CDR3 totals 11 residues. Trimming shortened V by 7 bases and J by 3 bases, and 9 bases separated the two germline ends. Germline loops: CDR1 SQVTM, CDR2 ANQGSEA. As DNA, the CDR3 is TGCAGCGGGAGGGTAGACTATGGCTACACCTTC. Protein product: CSGRVDYGYTF. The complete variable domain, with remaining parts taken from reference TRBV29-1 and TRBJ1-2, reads SAVISQKPSRDICQRGTSLTIQCQVDSQVTMMFWYRQQPGQSLTLIATANQGSEATYESGFVIDKFPISRPNLTFSTLTVSNMSPEDSSIYLCSGRVDYGYTFGSGTRLTVV.

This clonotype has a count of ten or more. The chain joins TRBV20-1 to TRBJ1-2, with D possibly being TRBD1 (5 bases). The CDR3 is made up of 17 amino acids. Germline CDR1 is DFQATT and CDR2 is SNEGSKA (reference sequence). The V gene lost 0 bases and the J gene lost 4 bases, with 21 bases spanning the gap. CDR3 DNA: TGCAGTGCTAGAGAGGGCGGGAGTATGGGCCAGGGCTATGGCTACACCTTC. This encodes CSAREGGSMGQGYGYTF.

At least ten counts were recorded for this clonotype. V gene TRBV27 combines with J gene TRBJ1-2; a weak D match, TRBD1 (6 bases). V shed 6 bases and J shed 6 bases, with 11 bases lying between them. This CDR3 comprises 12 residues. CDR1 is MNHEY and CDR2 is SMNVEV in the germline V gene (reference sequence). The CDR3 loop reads CASRQGRHGYTF. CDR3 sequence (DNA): TGTGCCAGCAGACAGGGCAGGCATGGCTACACCTTC.

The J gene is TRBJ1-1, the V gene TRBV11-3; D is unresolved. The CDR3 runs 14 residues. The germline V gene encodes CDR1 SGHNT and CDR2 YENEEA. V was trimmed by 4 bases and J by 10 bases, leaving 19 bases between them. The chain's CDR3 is CASSSIGRGTAAFF. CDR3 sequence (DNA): TGTGCCAGCAGCTCCATCGGGCGGGGTACGGCAGCTTTCTTT.

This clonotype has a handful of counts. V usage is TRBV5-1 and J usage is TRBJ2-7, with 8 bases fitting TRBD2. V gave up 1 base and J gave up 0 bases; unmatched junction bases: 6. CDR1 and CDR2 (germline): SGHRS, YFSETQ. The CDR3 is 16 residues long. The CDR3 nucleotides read TGCGCCAGCAGCTTGCAACTAGCGGAGAGCTCCTACGAGCAGTACTTC. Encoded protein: CASSLQLAESSYEQYF. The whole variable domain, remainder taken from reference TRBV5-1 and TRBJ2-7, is KAGVTQTPRYLIKTRGQQVTLSCSPISGHRSVSWYQQTPGQGLQFLFEYFSETQRNKGNFPGRFSGRQFSNSRSEMNVSTLELGDSALYLCASSLQLAESSYEQYFGPGTRLTVT.

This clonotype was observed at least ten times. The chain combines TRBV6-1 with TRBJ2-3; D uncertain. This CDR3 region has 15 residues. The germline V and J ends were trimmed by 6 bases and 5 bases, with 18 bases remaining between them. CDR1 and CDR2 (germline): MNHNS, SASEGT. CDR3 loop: CASRPRQLRKDTQYF. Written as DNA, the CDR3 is TGTGCCAGCAGGCCCAGACAATTGAGGAAAGATACGCAGTATTTT.

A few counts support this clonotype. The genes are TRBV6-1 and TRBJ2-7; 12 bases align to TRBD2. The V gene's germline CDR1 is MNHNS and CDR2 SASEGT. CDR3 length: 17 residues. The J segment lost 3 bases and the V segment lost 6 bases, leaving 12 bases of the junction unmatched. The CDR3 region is CASSRGLAGRDGYEQYF. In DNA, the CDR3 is TGTGCCAGCAGCCGCGGACTAGCGGGGCGCGATGGCTACGAGCAGTACTTC.

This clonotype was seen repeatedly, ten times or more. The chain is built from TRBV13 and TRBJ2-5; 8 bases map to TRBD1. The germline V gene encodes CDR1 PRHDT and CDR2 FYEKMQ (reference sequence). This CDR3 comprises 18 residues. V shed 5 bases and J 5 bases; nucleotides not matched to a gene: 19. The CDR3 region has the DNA TGTGCCAGCAGCCATCTTAACTCGCGAATCAGGGGGCGGGAGACCCAGTACTTC. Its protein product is CASSHLNSRIRGRETQYF.

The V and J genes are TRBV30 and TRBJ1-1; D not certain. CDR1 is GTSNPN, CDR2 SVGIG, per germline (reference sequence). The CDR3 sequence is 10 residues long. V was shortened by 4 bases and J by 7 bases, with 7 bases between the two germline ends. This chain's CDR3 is CAWTAVEAFF. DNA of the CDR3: TGTGCCTGGACAGCTGTTGAAGCTTTCTTT.

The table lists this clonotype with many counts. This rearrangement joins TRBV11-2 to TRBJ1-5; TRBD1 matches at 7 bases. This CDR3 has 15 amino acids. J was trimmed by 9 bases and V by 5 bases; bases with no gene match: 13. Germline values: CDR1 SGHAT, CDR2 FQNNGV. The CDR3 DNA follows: TGTGCCAGCAGCATCCGGACAGGTCCATTCGTGCCCCAGCATTTT. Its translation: CASSIRTGPFVPQHF. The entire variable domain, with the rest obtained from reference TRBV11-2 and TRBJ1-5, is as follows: EAGVAQSPRYKIIEKRQSVAFWCNPISGHATLYWYQQILGQGPKLLIQFQNNGVVDDSQLPKDRFSAERLKGVDSTLKIQPAKLEDSAVYLCASSIRTGPFVPQHFGDGTRLSIL.

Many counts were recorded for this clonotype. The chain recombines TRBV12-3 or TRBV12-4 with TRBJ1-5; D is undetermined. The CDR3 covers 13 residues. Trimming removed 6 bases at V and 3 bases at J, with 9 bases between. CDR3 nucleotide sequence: TGTGCCAGCAGCCGTCACCCCAATCAGCCCCAGCATTTT. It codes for CASSRHPNQPQHF.

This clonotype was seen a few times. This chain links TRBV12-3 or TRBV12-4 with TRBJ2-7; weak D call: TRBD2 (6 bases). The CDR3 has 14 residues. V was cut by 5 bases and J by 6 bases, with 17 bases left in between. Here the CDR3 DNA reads TGTGCCAGCAGTGGCGGGACCCGCAGGGCCGAGCAGTACTTC. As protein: CASSGGTRRAEQYF.

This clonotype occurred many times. CDR3 nucleotide sequence: TGTGCCAGCAGTCAGGGAGCCCAGCGGTATTTT. Translating it yields CASSQGAQRYF. The chain links TRBV12-3 or TRBV12-4 to TRBJ2-3; D tentatively reads TRBD1 or TRBD2 (5 bases each). The V end was cut by 5 bases, the J end by 14 bases, with 14 bases between. This CDR3 contains 11 residues.

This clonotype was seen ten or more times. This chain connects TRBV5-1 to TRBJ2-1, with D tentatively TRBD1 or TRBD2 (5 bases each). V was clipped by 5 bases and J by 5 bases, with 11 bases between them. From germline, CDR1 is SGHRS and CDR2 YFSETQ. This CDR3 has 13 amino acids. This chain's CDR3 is CASRRDDNNEQFF. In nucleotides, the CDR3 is TGCGCCAGCAGGAGGGACGATAACAATGAGCAGTTCTTC.

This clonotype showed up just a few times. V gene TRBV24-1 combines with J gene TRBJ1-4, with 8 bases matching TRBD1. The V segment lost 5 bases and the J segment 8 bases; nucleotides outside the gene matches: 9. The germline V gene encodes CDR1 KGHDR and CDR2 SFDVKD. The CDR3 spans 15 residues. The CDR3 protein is CATSGNSRGQEKLFF. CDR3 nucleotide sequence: TGTGCCACCAGTGGAAATTCCAGGGGGCAGGAAAAACTGTTTTTT.

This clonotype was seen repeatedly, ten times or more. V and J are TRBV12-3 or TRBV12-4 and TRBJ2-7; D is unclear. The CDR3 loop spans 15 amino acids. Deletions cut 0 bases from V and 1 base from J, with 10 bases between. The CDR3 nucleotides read TGTGCCAGCAGTTTAGCTGACTCTTCTTCCTACGAGCAGTACTTC. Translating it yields CASSLADSSSYEQYF.

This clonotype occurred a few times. CDR3 sequence reads: CASSQVAGEGETQYF. The CDR3 region has the DNA TGTGCCAGCAGCCAAGTCGCGGGGGAAGGAGAGACCCAGTACTTC. This chain connects TRBV3-1 to TRBJ2-5; TRBD2 agrees at 7 bases. This CDR3 has 15 residues. Germline lookup yields CDR1 LGHDT and CDR2 YNNKEL (reference sequence). V gave up 1 base and J gave up 4 bases; unmatched junction bases: 6.

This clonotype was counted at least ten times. The CDR3 DNA is TGTGCCAGCAGCGTCTACAGGGCCCTCATTGGGGGTGAGCAGTTCTTC. It codes for CASSVYRALIGGEQFF. This chain connects TRBV7-9 to TRBJ2-1, with D possibly matching TRBD1 (6 bases). There are 16 residues in the CDR3. Germline V CDR1 and CDR2: SEHNR, FQNEAQ (reference sequence). The ends were cut back, 5 bases at V and 9 bases at J, with 23 bases in the middle. Full variable domain (missing parts from reference TRBV7-9 and TRBJ2-1): DTGVSQNPRHKITKRGQNVTFRCDPISEHNRLYWYRQTLGQGPEFLTYFQNEAQLEKSRLLSDRFSAERPKGSFSTLEIQRTEQGDSAMYLCASSVYRALIGGEQFFGPGTRLTVL.

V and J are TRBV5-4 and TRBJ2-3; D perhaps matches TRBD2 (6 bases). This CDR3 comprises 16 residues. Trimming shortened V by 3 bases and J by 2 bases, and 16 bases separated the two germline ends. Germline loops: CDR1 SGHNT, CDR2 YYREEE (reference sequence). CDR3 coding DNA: TGTGCCAGCAGCTCTCCTGTCCAGCGGGTCACAGATACGCAGTATTTT. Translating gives CASSSPVQRVTDTQYF. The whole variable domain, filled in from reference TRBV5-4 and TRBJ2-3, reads ETGVTQSPTHLIKTRGQQVTLRCSSQSGHNTVSWYQQALGQGPQFIFQYYREEENGRGNFPPRFSGLQFPNYSSELNVNALELDDSALYLCASSSPVQRVTDTQYFGPGTRLTVL.